The 10 T cell receptor beta chains listed next were all sequenced from one sample in a study of cytotoxic CD8 clonotypes in ibrutinib-treated CLL. The table came from immunoSEQ multiplex PCR; TCRdb's copy has only in-frame clones and leaves some out. The table records fewer than 400,000 clones, 67% of them present only once. Sequenced material: PBMCs, taken after 36 months of ibrutinib treatment. Receptors originate from a human donor with chronic lymphocytic leukemia.

This clone was observed a handful of times. J is TRBJ1-1 and V is TRBV5-1; D possibly corresponds to TRBD1 (6 bases). V dropped 1 base and J dropped 1 base, with 11 bases sitting between them. Germline CDR1 is SGHRS and CDR2 is YFSETQ. The CDR3 has 15 residues. CDR3 bases: TGCGCCAGCAGCTTGCTTGACAGGAGGAACACTGAAGCTTTCTTT. Residues: CASSLLDRRNTEAFF.

The chain recombines TRBV4-1 with TRBJ2-7; D ambiguous. Germline CDR1 reads MGHRA; CDR2 reads YSYEKL. The CDR3 loop spans 14 amino acids. V lost 3 bases, J lost 4 bases, and 13 bases lay in between. Written as DNA, the CDR3 is TGCGCCAGCAGCCACCTTGGAGCCCTATACGAGCAGTACTTC. This encodes CASSHLGALYEQYF.

The V gene is TRBV5-4, the J gene TRBJ2-5; D possibly corresponds to TRBD1 (8 bases). This CDR3 contains 15 residues. The V gene lost 2 bases and the J gene lost 4 bases, with 15 bases spanning the gap. Per germline, CDR1 SGHNT and CDR2 YYREEE (reference sequence). The CDR3 region has the DNA TGTGCCAGCAGCTTCCCGACAGGGGAGGGAGAGACCCAGTACTTC. Its translation: CASSFPTGEGETQYF. The full variable domain, rest sourced from reference TRBV5-4 and TRBJ2-5, is ETGVTQSPTHLIKTRGQQVTLRCSSQSGHNTVSWYQQALGQGPQFIFQYYREEENGRGNFPPRFSGLQFPNYSSELNVNALELDDSALYLCASSFPTGEGETQYFGPGTRLLVL.

This chain links TRBV19 with TRBJ1-1; 8 bases fit TRBD1. Germline V gives CDR1 LNHDA, CDR2 SQIVND (reference sequence). V shed 5 bases, J shed 3 bases, and the junction held 8 bases outside the gene matches. This CDR3 comprises 15 residues. CDR3 nucleotide sequence: TGTGCCAGTAGTTCCACCCAGGGGGCCCACACTGAAGCTTTCTTT. As protein: CASSSTQGAHTEAFF.

The count of this clone is one. The chain recombines TRBV11-3 with TRBJ2-3; D possibly matches TRBD1 or TRBD2 (6 bases each). The CDR3 covers 14 residues. V was trimmed by 5 bases and J by 4 bases, leaving 13 bases between them. Germline V gene lookup returns CDR1 SGHNT and CDR2 YENEEA. CDR3 loop: CASSDLGGADTQYF. For the CDR3, the DNA is TGTGCCAGCAGCGACCTGGGGGGCGCAGATACGCAGTATTTT.

J is TRBJ2-7 and V is TRBV28, with D unresolved. V lost 2 bases and J lost 6, with 14 bases in between. The CDR3 extends over 14 amino acids. Germline V CDR1 and CDR2: MDHEN, SYDVKM. As DNA, the CDR3 is TGTGCCAGCAGTTTAATCCGGACCCTCGCCGAGCAGTACTTC. This translates into CASSLIRTLAEQYF. Filled out from reference TRBV28 and TRBJ2-7, the complete variable domain reads DVKVTQSSRYLVKRTGEKVFLECVQDMDHENMFWYRQDPGLGLRLIYFSYDVKMKEKGDIPEGYSVSREKKERFSLILESASTNQTSMYLCASSLIRTLAEQYFGPGTRLTVT.

This clone was counted between two and nine times. The V and J genes are TRBV5-1 and TRBJ2-5; no reliable D call. V was cut by 0 bases and J by 5 bases, with 5 bases left in between. This CDR3 has 12 residues. CDR1 is SGHRS and CDR2 is YFSETQ in the germline V gene. CDR3 coding DNA: TGCGCCAGCAGCTTGGTCGGGGAGACCCAGTACTTC. It encodes CASSLVGETQYF.

This sequence joins TRBV10-3 and TRBJ1-1; D is unresolved. V lost 6 bases and J 3 bases, leaving 8 bases between the germline ends. CDR3 length equals 12 residues. Germline V lookup: CDR1 ENHRY, CDR2 SYGVKD. Here the CDR3 reads CAIRAGDTEAFF. As DNA, the CDR3 is TGTGCCATCAGGGCTGGAGACACTGAAGCTTTCTTT.

The chain couples TRBV4-2 to TRBJ2-3, with 8 bases fitting TRBD2. From germline, CDR1 is LGHNA and CDR2 YNFKEQ. V was clipped by 3 bases and J by 3 bases; unmatched bases: 2. This CDR3 comprises 14 residues. The DNA for the CDR3 is TGTGCCAGCAGCCAGCAGCGGGGGACAGATACGCAGTATTTT. Translating gives CASSQQRGTDTQYF.

This clone was observed a handful of times. This chain joins TRBV7-7 and TRBJ1-2; no definite D call. Germline CDR1 reads SSHAT; CDR2 reads FNYEAQ (reference sequence). This CDR3 has 16 amino acids. V lost 7 bases to trimming and J lost 12 bases, with 30 bases between them. The DNA for the CDR3 is TGTGCCAGCACCAATAGGATGGCTCCTGATCTATGGCTACACACCTTC. It codes for CASTNRMAPDLWLHTF.